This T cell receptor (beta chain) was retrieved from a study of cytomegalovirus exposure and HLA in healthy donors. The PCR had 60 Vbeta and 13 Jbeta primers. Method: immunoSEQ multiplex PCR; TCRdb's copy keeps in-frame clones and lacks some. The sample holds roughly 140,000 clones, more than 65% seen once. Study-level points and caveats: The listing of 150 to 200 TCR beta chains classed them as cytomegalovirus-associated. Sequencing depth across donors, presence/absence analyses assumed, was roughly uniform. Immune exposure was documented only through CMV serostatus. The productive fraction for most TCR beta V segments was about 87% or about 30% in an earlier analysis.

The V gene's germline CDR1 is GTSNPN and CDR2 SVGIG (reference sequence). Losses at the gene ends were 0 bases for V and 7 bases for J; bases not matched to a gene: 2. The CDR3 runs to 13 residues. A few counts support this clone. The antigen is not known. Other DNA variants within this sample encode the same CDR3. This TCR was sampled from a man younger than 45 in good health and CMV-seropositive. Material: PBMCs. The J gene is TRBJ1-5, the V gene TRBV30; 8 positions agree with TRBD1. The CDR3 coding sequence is TGTGCCTGGAGTGTACAGGGGGGACAGCCCCAGCATTTT. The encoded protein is CAWSVQGGQPQHF.